This TCR beta chain was documented in a study of T-cell reconstitution after alpha-beta-depleted transplantation in children. CDR1 and CDR2 (germline): SGHTA, FQGNSA. The CDR3 length is 17 residues. Trimming shortened V by 3 bases and J by 3 bases, and 20 bases separated the two germline ends. The TCRbeta library was prepared with unique molecular identifiers. In TCRdb, the PCR reads were re-called with MiXCR into one record per CDR3 protein. The repertoire holds about 72,000 distinct CDR3 sequences, with approximately 7.3% as singletons. This clonotype came up a few times. The specimen was PBMCs from the stem cell graft donor, collected from the stem cell graft. This chain joins TRBV7-2 and TRBJ1-1; D perhaps matches TRBD1 (6 bases). The TCR originated in a human donor who donated a stem cell graft to a child with acute lymphoblastic leukemia. CDR3 DNA sequence: TGTGCCAGCAGCTTGACGGGTCTGGGGGCTCTTGACACTGAAGCTTTCTTT. Amino acid sequence: CASSLTGLGALDTEAFF.